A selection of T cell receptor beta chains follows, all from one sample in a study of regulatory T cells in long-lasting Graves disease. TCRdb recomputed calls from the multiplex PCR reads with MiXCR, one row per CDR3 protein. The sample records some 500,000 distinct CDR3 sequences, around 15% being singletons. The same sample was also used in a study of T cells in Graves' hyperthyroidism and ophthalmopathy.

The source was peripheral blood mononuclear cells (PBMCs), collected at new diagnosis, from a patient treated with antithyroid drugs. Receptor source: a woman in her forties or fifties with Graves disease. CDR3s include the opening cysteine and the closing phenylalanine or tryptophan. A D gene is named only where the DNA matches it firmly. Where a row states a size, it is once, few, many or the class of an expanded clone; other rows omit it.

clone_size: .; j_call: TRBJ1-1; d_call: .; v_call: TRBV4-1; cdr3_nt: TGCGCCAGCAGCCAAGGTAGGGCTGTGAACACTGAAGCTTTCTTT; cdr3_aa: CASSQGRAVNTEAFF
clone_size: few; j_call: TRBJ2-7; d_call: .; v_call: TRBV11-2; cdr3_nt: TGTGCCAGCAGCCAGACGGCTTCCTACGAGCAGTACTTC; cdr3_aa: CASSQTASYEQYF
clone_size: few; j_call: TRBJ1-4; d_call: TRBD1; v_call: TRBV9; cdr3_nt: TGTGCCAGCAGCGTCAGACAGGGACGGGAAAAACTGTTTTTT; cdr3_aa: CASSVRQGREKLFF
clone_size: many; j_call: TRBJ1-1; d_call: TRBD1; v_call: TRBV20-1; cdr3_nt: TGCAGTGCTAGGGAACCGGGACAGGGGGTTACTGAAGCTTTCTTT; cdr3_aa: CSAREPGQGVTEAFF
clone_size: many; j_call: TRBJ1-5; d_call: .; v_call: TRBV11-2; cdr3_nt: TGTGCCAGCAGCTTGGATGGGGTGGGGGCCCGGGGGGTTTATCAGCCCCAGCATTTT; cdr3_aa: CASSLDGVGARGVYQPQHF
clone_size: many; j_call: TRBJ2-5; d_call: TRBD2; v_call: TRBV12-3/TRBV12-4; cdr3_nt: TGTGCCAGCAGTTTAGGGCTAGCGGGGGTAGAGGACCAGTACTTC; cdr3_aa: CASSLGLAGVEDQYF
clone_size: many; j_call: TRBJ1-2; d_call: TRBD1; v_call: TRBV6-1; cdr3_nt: TGTGCCAGCAGTCAAGAGGACAGGGGAGGTGGCTACACCTTC; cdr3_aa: CASSQEDRGGGYTF
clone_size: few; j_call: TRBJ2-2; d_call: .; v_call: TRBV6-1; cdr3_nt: TGTGCCAGTTCGACCAGAGCGAACACCGGGGAGCTGTTTTTT; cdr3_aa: CASSTRANTGELFF
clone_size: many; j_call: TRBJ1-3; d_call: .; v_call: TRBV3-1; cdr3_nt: TGTGCCAGCAGCTCGGACAGCTCTGGAAACACCATATATTTT; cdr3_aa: CASSSDSSGNTIYF
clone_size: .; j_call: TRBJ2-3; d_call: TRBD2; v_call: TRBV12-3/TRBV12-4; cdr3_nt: TGTGCCAGCTCCCTCTGGGGACTAGCGGGGACAGATACGCAGTATTTT; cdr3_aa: CASSLWGLAGTDTQYF
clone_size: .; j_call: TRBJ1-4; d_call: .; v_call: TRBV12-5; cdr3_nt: TGTGCTAGTGGTAACGACCCGCTGGGGGAAAAACTGTTTTTT; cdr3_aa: CASGNDPLGEKLFF
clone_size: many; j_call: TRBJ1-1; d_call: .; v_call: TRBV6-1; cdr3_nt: TGTGCCAGCAGTGAAGCGTTCAGGGTGGCTAACACTGAAGCTTTCTTT; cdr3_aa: CASSEAFRVANTEAFF
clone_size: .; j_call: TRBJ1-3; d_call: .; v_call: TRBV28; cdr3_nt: TGTGCCAGCAGTTCCGGACGGCTGCTATCTGGAAACACCATATATTTT; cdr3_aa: CASSSGRLLSGNTIYF
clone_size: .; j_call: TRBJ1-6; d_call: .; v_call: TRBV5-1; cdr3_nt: TGCGCCAGCAGCGAAGAGGGTTTCTATAATTCACCCCTCCACTTT; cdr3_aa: CASSEEGFYNSPLHF
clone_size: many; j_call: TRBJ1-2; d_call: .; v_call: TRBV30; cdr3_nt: TGTGCCTGGAGTCGAAGCTTCTATGGCTACACCTTC; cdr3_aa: CAWSRSFYGYTF
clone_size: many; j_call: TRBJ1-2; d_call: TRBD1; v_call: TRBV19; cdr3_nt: TGTGCCAGTAGTCCACAGACAGGGATCTATGGCTACACCTTC; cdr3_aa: CASSPQTGIYGYTF
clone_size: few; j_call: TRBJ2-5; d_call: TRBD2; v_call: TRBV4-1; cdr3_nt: TGCGCCAGCAGCCAAGGGGACTATGGATGGGGGACCCAGTACTTC; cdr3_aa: CASSQGDYGWGTQYF
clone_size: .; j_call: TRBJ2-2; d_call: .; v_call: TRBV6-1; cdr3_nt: TGTGCCAGCTATTTCCAGGGGGGGACCGGGGAGCTGTTTTTT; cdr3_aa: CASYFQGGTGELFF
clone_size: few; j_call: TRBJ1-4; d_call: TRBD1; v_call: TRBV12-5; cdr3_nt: TGTGCTAGTGGTAGGGGACAGGATGAAAAACTGTTTTTT; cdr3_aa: CASGRGQDEKLFF
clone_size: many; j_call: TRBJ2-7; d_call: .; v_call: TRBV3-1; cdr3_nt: TGTGCCAGCAGCCAAGACCCCGGTTTGTCCTACGAGCAGTACTTC; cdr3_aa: CASSQDPGLSYEQYF
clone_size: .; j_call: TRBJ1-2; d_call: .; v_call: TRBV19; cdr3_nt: TGTGCCAGTAGTATCTCTGTTTCCCAGGGAGAGGGCTATGGCTACACCTTC; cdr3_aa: CASSISVSQGEGYGYTF
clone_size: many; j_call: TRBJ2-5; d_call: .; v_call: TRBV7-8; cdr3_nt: TGTGCCAGCAGCACTCTCACCCAGTACTTC; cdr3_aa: CASSTLTQYF
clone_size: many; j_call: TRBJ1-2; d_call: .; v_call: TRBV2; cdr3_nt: TGTGCCAGCAGTGAAAGCGCGGGCAGTGGAAACTATGGCTACACCTTC; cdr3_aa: CASSESAGSGNYGYTF
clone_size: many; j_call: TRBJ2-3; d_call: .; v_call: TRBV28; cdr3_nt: TGTGCCAGCAGTTCCCTTACCCAGCCAGATACGCAGTATTTT; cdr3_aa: CASSSLTQPDTQYF
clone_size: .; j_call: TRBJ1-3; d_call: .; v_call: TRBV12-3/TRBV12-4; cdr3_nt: TGTGCCAGCAGTATAGGCACCTCTGGAAACACCATATATTTT; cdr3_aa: CASSIGTSGNTIYF
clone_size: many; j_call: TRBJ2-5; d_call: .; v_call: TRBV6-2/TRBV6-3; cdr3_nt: TGTGCCAGCAGTTACTCAGAAGTCCAAGAGACCCAGTACTTC; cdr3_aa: CASSYSEVQETQYF
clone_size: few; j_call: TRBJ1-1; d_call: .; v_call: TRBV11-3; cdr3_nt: TGTGCCAGCAGCCCCCAATGGGCGGGTGAGAACACTGAAGCTTTCTTT; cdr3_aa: CASSPQWAGENTEAFF
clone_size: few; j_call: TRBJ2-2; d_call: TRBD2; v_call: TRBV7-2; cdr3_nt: TGTGCCAGCACCAGGACTAGCGGGGCGAACACCGGGGAGCTGTTTTTT; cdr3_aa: CASTRTSGANTGELFF
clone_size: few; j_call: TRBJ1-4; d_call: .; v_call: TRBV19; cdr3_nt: TGTGCCAGTAGTATAGATGAGGGAGCTAATGAAAAACTGTTTTTT; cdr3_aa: CASSIDEGANEKLFF
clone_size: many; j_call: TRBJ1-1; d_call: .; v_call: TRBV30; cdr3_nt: TGTGCCTTACGTAGAAGTTTGAACACTGAAGCTTTCTTT; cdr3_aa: CALRRSLNTEAFF
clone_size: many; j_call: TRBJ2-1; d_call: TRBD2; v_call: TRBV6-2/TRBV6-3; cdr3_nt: TGTGCCAGCAGTGAGGGAGCGGGGGGGCACAATGAGCAGTTCTTC; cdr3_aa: CASSEGAGGHNEQFF
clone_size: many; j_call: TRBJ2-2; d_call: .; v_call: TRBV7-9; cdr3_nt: TGTGCCAGCAGTCAGAGGAACACCGGGGAGCTGTTTTTT; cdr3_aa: CASSQRNTGELFF
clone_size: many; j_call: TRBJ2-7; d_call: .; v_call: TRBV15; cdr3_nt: TGTGCCACCAGCACCGGACCGTCCTACGAGCAGTACTTC; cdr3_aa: CATSTGPSYEQYF
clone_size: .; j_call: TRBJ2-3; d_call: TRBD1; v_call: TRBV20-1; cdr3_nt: TGCAGTGCTGAAGGGACAGGGATAGATACGCAGTATTTT; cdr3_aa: CSAEGTGIDTQYF
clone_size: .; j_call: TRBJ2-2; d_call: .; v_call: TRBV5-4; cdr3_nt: TGTGCCAGCAGCTTAGGCGGGGGCCGTGGCGGGGAGCTGTTTTTT; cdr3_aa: CASSLGGGRGGELFF
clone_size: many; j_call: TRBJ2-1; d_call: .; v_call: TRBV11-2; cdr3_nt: TGTGCCAGCAGCCAGGAGAGCTCCTACAATGAGCAGTTCTTC; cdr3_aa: CASSQESSYNEQFF
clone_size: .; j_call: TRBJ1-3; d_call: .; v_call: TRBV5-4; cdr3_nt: TGTGCCAGCAGCCTGGGGGCTGAGGTGGATGGAAACACCATATATTTT; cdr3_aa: CASSLGAEVDGNTIYF
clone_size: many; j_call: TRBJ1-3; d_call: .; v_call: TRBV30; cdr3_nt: TGTGCCTGGAGTCCCGGGGGGGGTGGAAACACCATATATTTT; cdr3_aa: CAWSPGGGGNTIYF
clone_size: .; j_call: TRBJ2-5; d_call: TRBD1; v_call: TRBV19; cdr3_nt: TGTGCCAGTAGCATGACAGGGTTGGAGACCCAGTACTTC; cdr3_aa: CASSMTGLETQYF